This TCR beta chain originates from a study of memory CD4+ T cells and cytomegalovirus serostatus. Study-level information: Donors were healthy Belgian adults, 10 or so CMV seropositive and about two dozen seronegative. General observations from the study: Of more than 150 reported CMV TCRbeta sequences, roughly 70 were found in memory CD4+ repertoires. Median bootstrapped AUC for CMV status was around 0.95 originally, 0.9 to 0.93 US-trained.

The germline gives CDR1 SNHLY, CDR2 FYNNEI. CDR3 size: 14 residues. The ends were cut back, 1 base at V and 3 bases at J, with 7 bases in the middle. In the original workflow: After removing out-of-frame reads, 2.3 million or so distinct TCRbeta sequences remained. Clones were sequenced by immunoSEQ multiplex PCR, and TCRdb holds only the in-frame ones, with some missing. V, J and clone size reflect that table, while D and trimming were determined from the DNA. The table lists roughly 50,000 clones, approximately 77% of them singletons. In the case of this clone: Its antigen is still unknown.

Single viable CD3+CD4+CD8-CD45RO+ cells were sorted as the memory CD4+ T cells. The rearrangement uses TRBV2 and TRBJ1-5; perhaps TRBD1 as D (5 bases). The sequence was obtained from an adult in good health and CMV-seronegative. Some clones in this sample may be carry-over from other donors' samples. The specimen sequenced was memory CD4+ T cells from blood. The CDR3 sequence is CASSEGGNNQPQHF. CDR3 nucleotide sequence: TGTGCCAGCAGTGAAGGGGGGAACAATCAGCCCCAGCATTTT.